This T cell receptor beta chain was sequenced during a study of early T cells in non-severe SARS-CoV-2 infection. Overall study findings and caveats: The matching step, a VDJdb search, favored anti-spike CD8 responses and missed private and CD4 specificities.

This clonotype was seen repeatedly, ten times or more. What it recognizes is unknown. In TCRdb, the 5' RACE reads were re-called with MiXCR into one record per CDR3 protein. This sample has some 70,000 distinct CDR3 sequences, with 9.5% found just once. Germline V gene lookup returns CDR1 ENHRY and CDR2 SYGVKD. This CDR3 is built from 15 residues. Trimming left V 4 bases short and J 5 bases short, with 17 bases between. The rearrangement joins TRBV10-3 to TRBJ1-2; no reliable D call. This sequence was found in an adult who was a healthcare worker with PCR-confirmed SARS-CoV-2 infection or an uninfected control (not recorded which). The sequencing input was whole blood. The CDR3: CAISVDRASQYGYTF. The CDR3 coding sequence is TGTGCCATCAGTGTTGACCGGGCTAGTCAGTATGGCTACACCTTC.